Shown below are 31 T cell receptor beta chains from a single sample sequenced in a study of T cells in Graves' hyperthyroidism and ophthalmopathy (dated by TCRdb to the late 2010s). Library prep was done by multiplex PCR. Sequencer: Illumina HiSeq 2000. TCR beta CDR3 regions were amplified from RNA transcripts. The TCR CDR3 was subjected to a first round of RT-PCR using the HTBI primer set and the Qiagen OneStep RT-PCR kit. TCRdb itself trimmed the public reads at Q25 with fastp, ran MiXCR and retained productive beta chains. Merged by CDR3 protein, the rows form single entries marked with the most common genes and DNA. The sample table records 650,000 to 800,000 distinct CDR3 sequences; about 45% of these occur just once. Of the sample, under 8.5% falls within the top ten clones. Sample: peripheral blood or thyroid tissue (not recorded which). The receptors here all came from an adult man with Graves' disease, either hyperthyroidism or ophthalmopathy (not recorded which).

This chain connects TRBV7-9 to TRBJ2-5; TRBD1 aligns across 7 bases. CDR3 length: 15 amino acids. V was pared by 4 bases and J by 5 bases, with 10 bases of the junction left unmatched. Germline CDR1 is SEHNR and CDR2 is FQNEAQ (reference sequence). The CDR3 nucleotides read TGTGCCAGCAGCTCCTCGACAGGGCGAGAGGAGACCCAGTACTTC. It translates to CASSSSTGREETQYF.

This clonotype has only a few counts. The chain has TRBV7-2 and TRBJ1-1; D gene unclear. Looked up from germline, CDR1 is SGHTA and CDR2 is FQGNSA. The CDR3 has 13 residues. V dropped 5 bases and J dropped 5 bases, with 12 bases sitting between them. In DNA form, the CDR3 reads TGTGCCAGCAGCCAACCCCCCACAACTGAAGCTTTCTTT. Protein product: CASSQPPTTEAFF.

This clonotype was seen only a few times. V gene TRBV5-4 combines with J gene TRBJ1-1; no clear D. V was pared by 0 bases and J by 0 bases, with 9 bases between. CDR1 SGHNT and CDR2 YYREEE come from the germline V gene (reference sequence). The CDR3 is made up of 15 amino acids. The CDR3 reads CASSLDRLMNTEAFF. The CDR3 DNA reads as TGTGCCAGCAGCTTGGACAGACTCATGAACACTGAAGCTTTCTTT.

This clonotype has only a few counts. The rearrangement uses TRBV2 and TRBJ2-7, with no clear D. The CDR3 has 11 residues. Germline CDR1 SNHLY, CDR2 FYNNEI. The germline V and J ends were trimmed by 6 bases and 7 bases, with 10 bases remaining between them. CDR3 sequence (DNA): TGTGCCAGCAGCTCTTCTTGGGAGCAGTACTTC. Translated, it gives CASSSSWEQYF.

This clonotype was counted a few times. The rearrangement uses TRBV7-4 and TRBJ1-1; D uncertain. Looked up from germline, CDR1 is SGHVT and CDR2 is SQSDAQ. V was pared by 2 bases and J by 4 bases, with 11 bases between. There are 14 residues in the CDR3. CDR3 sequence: CASSLSPQSTEAFF. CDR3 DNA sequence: TGTGCCAGCAGCTTAAGCCCTCAGAGCACTGAAGCTTTCTTT.

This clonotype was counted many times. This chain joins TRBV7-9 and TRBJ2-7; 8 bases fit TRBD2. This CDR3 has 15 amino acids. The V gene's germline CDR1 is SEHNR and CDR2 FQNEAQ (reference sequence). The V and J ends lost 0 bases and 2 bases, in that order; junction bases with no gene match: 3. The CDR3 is CASSLAPGGTYEQYF. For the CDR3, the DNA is TGTGCCAGCAGCTTAGCACCGGGGGGGACCTACGAGCAGTACTTC.

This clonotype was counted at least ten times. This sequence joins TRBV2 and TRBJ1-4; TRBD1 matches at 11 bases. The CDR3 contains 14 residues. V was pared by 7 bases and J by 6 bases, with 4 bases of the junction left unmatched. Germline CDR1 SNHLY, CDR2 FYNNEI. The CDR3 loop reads CASTWDRGDEKLFF. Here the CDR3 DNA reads TGTGCCAGCACCTGGGACAGGGGGGATGAAAAACTGTTTTTT.

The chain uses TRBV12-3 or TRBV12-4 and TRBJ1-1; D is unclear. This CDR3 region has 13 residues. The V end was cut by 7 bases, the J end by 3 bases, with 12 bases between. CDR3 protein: CASTETGDTEAFF. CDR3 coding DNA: TGTGCCAGCACCGAGACTGGGGACACTGAAGCTTTCTTT.

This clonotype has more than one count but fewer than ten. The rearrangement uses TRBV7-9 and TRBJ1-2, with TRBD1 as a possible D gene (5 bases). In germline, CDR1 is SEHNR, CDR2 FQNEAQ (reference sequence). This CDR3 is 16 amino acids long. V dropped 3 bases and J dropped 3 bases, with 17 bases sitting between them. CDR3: CASSLWGPRAHYGYTF. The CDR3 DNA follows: TGTGCCAGCAGCTTGTGGGGACCTCGGGCCCACTATGGCTACACCTTC.

Here the CDR3 reads CSVGHLGASNYGYTF. CDR3 nucleotides: TGCAGCGTTGGACACCTCGGGGCGTCTAACTATGGCTACACCTTC. The chain employs TRBV29-1 and TRBJ1-2; tentative D call: TRBD1 (5 bases). This CDR3 has 15 residues. Trimming shortened V by 4 bases and J by 0 bases, and 15 bases separated the two germline ends. Germline CDR1 is SQVTM and CDR2 is ANQGSEA. The whole variable domain, filled in from reference TRBV29-1 and TRBJ1-2, reads SAVISQKPSRDICQRGTSLTIQCQVDSQVTMMFWYRQQPGQSLTLIATANQGSEATYESGFVIDKFPISRPNLTFSTLTVSNMSPEDSSIYLCSVGHLGASNYGYTFGSGTRLTVV.

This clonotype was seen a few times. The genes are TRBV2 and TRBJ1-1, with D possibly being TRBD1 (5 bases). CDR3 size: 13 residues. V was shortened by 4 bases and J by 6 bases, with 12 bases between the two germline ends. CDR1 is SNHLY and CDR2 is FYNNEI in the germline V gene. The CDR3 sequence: CASSVGGGPEAFF. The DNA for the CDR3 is TGTGCCAGCAGTGTGGGGGGAGGCCCTGAAGCTTTCTTT.

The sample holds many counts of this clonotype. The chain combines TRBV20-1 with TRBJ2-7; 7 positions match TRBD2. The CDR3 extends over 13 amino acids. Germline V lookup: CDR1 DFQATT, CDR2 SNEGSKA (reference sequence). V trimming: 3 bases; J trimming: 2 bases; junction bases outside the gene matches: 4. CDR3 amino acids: CSARPAGPYEQYF. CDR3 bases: TGCAGTGCTAGGCCAGCGGGACCCTACGAGCAGTACTTC.

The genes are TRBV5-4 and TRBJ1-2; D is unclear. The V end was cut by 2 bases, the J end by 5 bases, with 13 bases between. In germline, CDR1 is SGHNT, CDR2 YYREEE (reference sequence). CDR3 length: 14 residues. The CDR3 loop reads CASSFLTQDYGYTF. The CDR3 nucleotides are TGTGCCAGCAGCTTCCTGACGCAAGATTATGGCTACACCTTC.

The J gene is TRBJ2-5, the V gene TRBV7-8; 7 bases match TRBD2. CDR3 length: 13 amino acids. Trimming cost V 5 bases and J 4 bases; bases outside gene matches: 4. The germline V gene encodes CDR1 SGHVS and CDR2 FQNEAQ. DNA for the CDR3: TGTGCCAGCAGCGTCGTAGCGGGAGAGACCCAGTACTTC. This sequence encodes CASSVVAGETQYF.

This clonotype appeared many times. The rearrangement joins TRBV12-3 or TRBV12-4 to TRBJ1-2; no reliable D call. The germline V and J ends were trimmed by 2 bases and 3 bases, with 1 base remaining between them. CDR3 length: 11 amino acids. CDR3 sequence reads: CASSLHYGYTF. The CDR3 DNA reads TGTGCCAGCAGTTTACACTATGGCTACACCTTC.

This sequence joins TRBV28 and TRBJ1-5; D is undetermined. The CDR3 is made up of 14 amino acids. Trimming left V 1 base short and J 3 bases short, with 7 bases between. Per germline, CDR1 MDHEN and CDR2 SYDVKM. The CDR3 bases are TGTGCCAGCAGTTTATTGGTTTCCAATCAGCCCCAGCATTTT. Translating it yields CASSLLVSNQPQHF.

The CDR3 DNA reads TGTGCCAGCGTTGACTTTCGACAGGGTACTGAAGCTTTCTTT. It encodes CASVDFRQGTEAFF. This chain links TRBV25-1 with TRBJ1-1; TRBD1 agrees at 7 bases. With 8 bases clipped from V and 5 bases from J, the junction kept 11 bases outside the gene matches. The CDR3 has 14 amino acids. Germline loops: CDR1 MGHDK, CDR2 SYGVNS.

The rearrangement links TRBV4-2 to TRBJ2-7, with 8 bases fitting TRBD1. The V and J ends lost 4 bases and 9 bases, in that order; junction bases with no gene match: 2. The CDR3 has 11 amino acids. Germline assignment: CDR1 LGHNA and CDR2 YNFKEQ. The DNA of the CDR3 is TGTGCCAGCAGCCCAGGGGGCGGGCAGTACTTC. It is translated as CASSPGGGQYF.

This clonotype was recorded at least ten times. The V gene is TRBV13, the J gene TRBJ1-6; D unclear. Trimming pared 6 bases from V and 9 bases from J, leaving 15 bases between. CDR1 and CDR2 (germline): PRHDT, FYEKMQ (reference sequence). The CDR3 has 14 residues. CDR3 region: CASRSRPTGSPLHF. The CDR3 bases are TGTGCCAGCAGGTCCCGTCCAACGGGTTCACCCCTCCACTTT. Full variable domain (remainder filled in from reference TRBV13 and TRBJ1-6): AAGVIQSPRHLIKEKRETATLKCYPIPRHDTVYWYQQGPGQDPQFLISFYEKMQSDKGSIPDRFSAQQFSDYHSELNMSSLELGDSALYFCASRSRPTGSPLHFGNGTRLTVT.

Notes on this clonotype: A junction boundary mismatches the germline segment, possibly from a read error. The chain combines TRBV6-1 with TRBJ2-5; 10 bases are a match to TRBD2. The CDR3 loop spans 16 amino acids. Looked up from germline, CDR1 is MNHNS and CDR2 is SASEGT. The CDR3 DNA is TGTGCCATCAGTGAAGCATCGCTAGCGGGAGAAGAGACCCAGTACTTC. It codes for CAISEASLAGEETQYF.

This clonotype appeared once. The chain's CDR3 is CASSNMGLAGGYTF. The CDR3 DNA follows: TGTGCCAGCAGCAACATGGGACTAGCGGGAGGCTACACCTTC. The chain has TRBV11-2 and TRBJ1-2; D perhaps matches TRBD1 (5 bases). Germline CDR1 reads SGHAT; CDR2 reads FQNNGV. Trimming removed 5 bases at V and 8 bases at J, with 18 bases between. This CDR3 has 14 residues.

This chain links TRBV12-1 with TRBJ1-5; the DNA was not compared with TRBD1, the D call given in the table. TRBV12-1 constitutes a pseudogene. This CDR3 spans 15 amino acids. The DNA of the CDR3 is TGTGCCAGCAGCTTTAGGGGGCTAAGCAATCAGCCCCAGCATTTT. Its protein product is CASSFRGLSNQPQHF.

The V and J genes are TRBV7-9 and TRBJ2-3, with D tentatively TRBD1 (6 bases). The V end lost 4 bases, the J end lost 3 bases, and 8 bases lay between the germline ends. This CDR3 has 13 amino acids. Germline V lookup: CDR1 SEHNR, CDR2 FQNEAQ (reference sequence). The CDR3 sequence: CASSSQGTDTQYF. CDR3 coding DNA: TGTGCCAGCAGCTCACAGGGTACAGATACGCAGTATTTT. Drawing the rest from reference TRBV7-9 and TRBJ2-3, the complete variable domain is DTGVSQNPRHKITKRGQNVTFRCDPISEHNRLYWYRQTLGQGPEFLTYFQNEAQLEKSRLLSDRFSAERPKGSFSTLEIQRTEQGDSAMYLCASSSQGTDTQYFGPGTRLTVL.

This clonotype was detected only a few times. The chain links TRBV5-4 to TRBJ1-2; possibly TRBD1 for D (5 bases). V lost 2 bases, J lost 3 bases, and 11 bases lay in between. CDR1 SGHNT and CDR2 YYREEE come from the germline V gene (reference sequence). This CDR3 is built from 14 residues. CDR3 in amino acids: CASSFAGRDYGYTF. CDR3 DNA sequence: TGTGCCAGCAGCTTCGCAGGGCGGGACTATGGCTACACCTTC. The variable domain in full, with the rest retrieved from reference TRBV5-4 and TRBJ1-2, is ETGVTQSPTHLIKTRGQQVTLRCSSQSGHNTVSWYQQALGQGPQFIFQYYREEENGRGNFPPRFSGLQFPNYSSELNVNALELDDSALYLCASSFAGRDYGYTFGSGTRLTVV.

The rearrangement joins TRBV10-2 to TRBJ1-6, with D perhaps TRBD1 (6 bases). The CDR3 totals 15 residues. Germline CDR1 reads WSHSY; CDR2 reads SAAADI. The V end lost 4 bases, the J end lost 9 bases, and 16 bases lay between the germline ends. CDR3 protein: CASSVGGREGSPLHF. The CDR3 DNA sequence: TGCGCCAGCAGTGTTGGGGGGCGCGAGGGTTCACCCCTCCACTTT.

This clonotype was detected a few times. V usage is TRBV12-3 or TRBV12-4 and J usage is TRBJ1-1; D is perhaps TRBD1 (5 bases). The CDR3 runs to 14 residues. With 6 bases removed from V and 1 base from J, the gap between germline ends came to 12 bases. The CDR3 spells CASRSGPPNTEAFF. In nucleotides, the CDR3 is TGTGCCAGCAGATCGGGACCGCCGAACACTGAAGCTTTCTTT.

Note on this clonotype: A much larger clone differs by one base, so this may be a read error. The DNA for the CDR3 is TGTGCCACCCGTGACTATAGCAATCAGCCCCAGCATTTT. It translates to CATRDYSNQPQHF. This chain connects TRBV24-1 to TRBJ1-5; no clear D gene. The CDR3 is 13 residues long. Germline V gives CDR1 KGHDR, CDR2 SFDVKD.

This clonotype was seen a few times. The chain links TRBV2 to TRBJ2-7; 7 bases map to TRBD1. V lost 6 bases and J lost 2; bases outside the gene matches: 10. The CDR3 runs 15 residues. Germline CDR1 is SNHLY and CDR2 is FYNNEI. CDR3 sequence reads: CASSNGQGVPYEQYF. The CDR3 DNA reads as TGTGCCAGCAGCAACGGTCAGGGGGTTCCCTACGAGCAGTACTTC.

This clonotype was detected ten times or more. The CDR3 is CASSADRVDSPLHF. The CDR3 DNA is TGTGCCAGTAGTGCCGACAGGGTAGATTCACCCCTCCACTTT. This chain uses TRBV19 with TRBJ1-6; 7 bases match TRBD1. Per germline, CDR1 LNHDA and CDR2 SQIVND (reference sequence). V lost 5 bases to trimming and J lost 8 bases; unmatched junction nucleotides: 6. This CDR3 region has 14 residues. Complete variable domain (other parts from reference TRBV19 and TRBJ1-6): DGGITQSPKYLFRKEGQNVTLSCEQNLNHDAMYWYRQDPGQGLRLIYYSQIVNDFQKGDIAEGYSVSREKKESFPLTVTSAQKNPTAFYLCASSADRVDSPLHFGNGTRLTVT.

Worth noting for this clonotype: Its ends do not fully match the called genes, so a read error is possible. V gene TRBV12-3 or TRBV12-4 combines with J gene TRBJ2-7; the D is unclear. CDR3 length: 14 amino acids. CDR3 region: CASSRSVSSNEQYF. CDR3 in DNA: TGTGCCAGCTCCCGGTCGGTGAGCTCCAACGAGCAGTACTTC.

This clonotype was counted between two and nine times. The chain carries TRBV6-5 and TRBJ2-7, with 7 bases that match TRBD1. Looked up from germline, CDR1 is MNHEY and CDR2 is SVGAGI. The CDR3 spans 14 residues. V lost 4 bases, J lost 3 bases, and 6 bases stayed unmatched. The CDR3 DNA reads TGTGCCAGCAGTTGGGGACAGCAGAACTACGAGCAGTACTTC. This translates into CASSWGQQNYEQYF.